Described below is a single TCR beta chain sequence and its context. Its antigen is as yet unknown. This specimen comes from a study of radiotherapy plus CTLA-4 blockade in lung cancer. Study summary: Of all patients, more than 15% responded objectively and roughly 31% showed disease control. Study results and caveats: Response, reportedly, was best predicted by interferon-beta along with early blood T cell clone dynamics.

This CDR3 contains 17 residues. Germline V gene data show CDR1 as SEHNR and CDR2 as FQNEAQ (reference sequence). Trimming removed 0 bases from V and 7 bases from J; junction bases left unmatched: 10. Only in-frame clones appear in the TCRdb table, and some are missing; sequencing was by immunoSEQ multiplex PCR. Among more than 90,000 clones listed, about 91% were seen once. Patients with chemo-refractory metastatic non-small-cell lung cancer received focal radiation plus CTLA-4 blockade with ipilimumab. This receptor was obtained from a human donor with non-small cell lung cancer that progressed on radiotherapy plus ipilimumab. The genes are TRBV7-9 and TRBJ2-1, with 9 bases aligning to TRBD1. Sequences were derived from peripheral blood, sampled from a patient treated with radiotherapy plus ipilimumab. CDR3 loop: CASSLAVRTGVRNEQFF. As DNA, the CDR3 is TGTGCCAGCAGCTTAGCAGTGCGGACAGGGGTTCGGAATGAGCAGTTCTTC.